The T cell receptor beta chain under discussion was sequenced for a study of T cell responses to AZD1222 COVID-19 vaccine. Germline assignment: CDR1 MDHEN and CDR2 SYDVKM. This CDR3 is built from 15 residues. J lost 7 bases, V lost 7 bases, and 10 bases had no gene match. General study points: The sample set comprised mostly white British donors with more females, and clonal diversity was possibly underestimated. All repertoire sampling was performed exclusively after the peak T cell response. Vaccine-associated CD4 TCRs spanned spike, dominant at 160-218 and 743-854.

A single count supports this clone. Its cognate antigen is unknown. Some clones are missing from TCRdb's copy, which holds only in-frame ones; the method was immunoSEQ multiplex PCR. The sample includes 100,000 to 150,000 clones, over 75% of them seen just once. The sample consisted of peripheral blood, taken on day 0 of AZD1222 vaccination. The sequence came from an adult in good health. V and J are TRBV28 and TRBJ1-6; 7 positions match TRBD1. CDR3 DNA sequence: TGTGCCAGCATAGAGACAGGGTCCCTGAATTCACCCCTCCACTTT. Protein: CASIETGSLNSPLHF.